This T cell receptor beta chain was found in a study of T cells expressing NK-cell markers. The germline V gene has CDR1 DFQATT and CDR2 SNEGSKA (reference sequence). CDR3 length: 14 residues. For each CDR3 protein, TCRdb gives one entry from its re-call of the 5' RACE reads, without DNA. The sample holds 400,000 to 450,000 distinct CDR3 sequences. The chain links TRBV20-1 to TRBJ1-1. The sample consisted of blood T cells: a sorted CD56 or NKG2C T cell subset, CD4+ or CD8+ T cells, or bulk PBMC T cells (not recorded which). This sequence was found in a woman aged 18-70 years in good health. This CDR3 reads CSARTSAGSTEAFF.